The clone carrying this T cell receptor (beta chain) has a handful of counts. The antigen is undetermined. This PCR relied on a set of 60 Vbeta primers and 13 Jbeta primers. The repertoire was sequenced with immunoSEQ multiplex PCR; TCRdb's copy has only in-frame clones and lacks some. The sample includes around 100,000 clones, about 72% of them seen just once. This record belongs to a study of cytomegalovirus exposure and HLA in healthy donors. Study information: Earlier findings included roughly 120 million unique TCR beta sequences obtained from 150 million to 200 million T cells.

Study findings and constraints: For TCR beta chains, V- and J-gene trimming was later linked to a missense DCLRE1C variant.

The germline V and J ends were trimmed by 4 bases and 8 bases, with 15 bases remaining between them. Germline V gives CDR1 SEHNR, CDR2 FQNEAQ (reference sequence). The CDR3 spans 15 residues. The specimen sequenced was PBMCs. This sequence joins TRBV7-9 and TRBJ2-6, with a tentative D call TRBD1 (6 bases). This receptor was taken from a woman between 55 and 75 years old in good health and CMV-seropositive. CDR3 amino acids: CASSYQGFLTNVLTF. The CDR3 bases are TGTGCCAGCAGCTACCAGGGGTTTTTGACCAACGTCCTGACTTTC.